This record looks at one T cell receptor beta chain sequence and its context. These data are taken from a study of T cell repertoires in cytomegalovirus infection. MiXCR was run by TCRdb on the reads, yielding one entry per CDR3 protein. This sample carries 270,000 or so distinct CDR3 sequences, about 18% of them seen once, and the ten largest clones take about half. The receptor was isolated from a human donor in good health (CMV status not recorded). Some clones in this sample may be carry-over from other donors' samples. Sequenced: CD8+ T cells from PBMCs.

DNA for the CDR3: TGTGCCAGCAGTGAAATCGGGGTCGTATACAATGAGCAGTTCTTC. Translation: CASSEIGVVYNEQFF. The V call is TRBV2, the J call TRBJ2-1; D perhaps matches TRBD2 (5 bases). CDR1 SNHLY and CDR2 FYNNEI come from the germline V gene. V was clipped by 2 bases and J by 4 bases, with 12 bases between them. The length of the CDR3 is 15 residues.